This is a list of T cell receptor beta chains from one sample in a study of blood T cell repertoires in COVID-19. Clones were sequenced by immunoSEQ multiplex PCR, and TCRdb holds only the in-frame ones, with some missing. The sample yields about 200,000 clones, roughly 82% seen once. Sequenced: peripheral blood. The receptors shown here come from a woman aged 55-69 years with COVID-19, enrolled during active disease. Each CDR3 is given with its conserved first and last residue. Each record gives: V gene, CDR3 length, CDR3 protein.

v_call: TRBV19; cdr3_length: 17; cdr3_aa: CASTDPDRTDRLYGYTF
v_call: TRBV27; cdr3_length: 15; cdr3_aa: CASSLSTRLARTLFF
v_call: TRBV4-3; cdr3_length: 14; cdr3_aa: CASSLSAGENIQYF
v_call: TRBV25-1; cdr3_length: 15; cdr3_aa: CASSEVTGLGNEQFF
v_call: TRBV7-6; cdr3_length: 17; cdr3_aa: CASSLGPLAGFQETQYF
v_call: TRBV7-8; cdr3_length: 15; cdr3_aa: CASSLSGTGGYEQYF
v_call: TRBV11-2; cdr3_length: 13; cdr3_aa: CASSPIPFTEAFF
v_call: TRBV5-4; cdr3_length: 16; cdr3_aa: CASSKDSLTLYNEQFF
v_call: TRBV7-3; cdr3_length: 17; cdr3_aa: CASSPRPTSGRNNEQFF
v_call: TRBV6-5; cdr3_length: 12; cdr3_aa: CASMRPTYEQYF
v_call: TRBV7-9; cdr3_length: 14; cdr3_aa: CASSTGSFGNTIYF
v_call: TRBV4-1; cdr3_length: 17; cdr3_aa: CASSQEKVGLAGEEQYF
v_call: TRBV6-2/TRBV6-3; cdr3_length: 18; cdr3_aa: CASSYSVTRLFSSYEQYF
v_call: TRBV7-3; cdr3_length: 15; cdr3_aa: CASSSAGGAWNEQFF
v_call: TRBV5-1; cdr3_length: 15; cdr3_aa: CASSNADRGYNEQFF
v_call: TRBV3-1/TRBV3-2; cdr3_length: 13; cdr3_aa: CASSQGGSYGYTF
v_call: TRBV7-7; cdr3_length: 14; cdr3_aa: CATGTGTAEETQYF
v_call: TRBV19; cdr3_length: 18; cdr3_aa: CASSIDRRDSYFSYGYTF
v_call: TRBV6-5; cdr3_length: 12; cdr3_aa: CATLGVGLTQYF
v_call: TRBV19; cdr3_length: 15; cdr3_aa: CASSIDLDPSIGQYF
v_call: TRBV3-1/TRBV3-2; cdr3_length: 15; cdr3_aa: CASSRGGAGKDEQFF
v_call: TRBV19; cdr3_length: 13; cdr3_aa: CASSRHVTGELFF
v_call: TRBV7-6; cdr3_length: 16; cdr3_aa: CASSLAGAQGSYGYTF
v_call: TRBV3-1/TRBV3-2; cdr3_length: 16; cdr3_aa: CASSQGVAANTGELFF
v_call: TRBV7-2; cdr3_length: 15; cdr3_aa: CASSLMSRQDGELFF